This entry features one TCR beta chain sequence. This receptor's antigen is unknown. Base qualities are not at hand, and no much larger clone is one base apart. The data were obtained in a study of blood T cells in healthy people across ages (dated by TCRdb to between 2015 and 2017). Regarding the study in general: Template switching captured roughly one uniquely barcoded TCR beta cDNA molecule per two T cells in model experiments. Using deep sequencing normalized with unique cDNA molecular identifiers, the study measured how TCR beta repertoire diversity changes with age. Four age groups were formed from the donors: young (average approximately 15 years), middle-aged (approximately 41), aged (approximately 60) and long-lived (about 80). To avoid experimental bias, donors of different ages were distributed randomly across sequencing lanes. Two additional independent replicas of 1 million unique cDNA reads from the same blood draw were analyzed for two donors (one aged 18 to 29 and one aged 80 or older). Overall study results and their limits: Observed TCR beta diversity per million T cells fell roughly linearly with age, and a significant reduction was already apparent by age about 36. A strong correlation was found between observed TCR beta diversity and the percentage of naive T cells measured by flow cytometry. Conclusive comparison of naive and antigen-experienced compartments was prevented by the profiling of bulk unsorted PBMCs. The CMV infection status of donors was not known, potentially confounding age-related changes in expanded clonotypes. Total diversity estimates from one million sequenced T cells were considered lower bounds and underestimates. Compared with the aged group, the long-lived group had more naive CD4+ T cells, fewer expanded clones and increased TCR diversity, a pattern suggesting age selection.

The CDR3 runs 15 residues from the cysteine to the phenylalanine. The sequence is cut down to CDR3 DNA, 45 bases in frame from base 1. V trim: 0 bases; J trim: 7 bases; unmatched bases: 4. The germline V gene provides CDR1 MGHRA and CDR2 YSYEKL. Systemically healthy Caucasian individuals from Russia, approximately 39 in total and aged roughly 6 to 95 years, were included as donors. Each donor gave roughly 9.5 milliliters of peripheral blood, collected into EDTA-treated Vacutainer tubes. PBMCs were isolated by Ficoll-Paque density-gradient centrifugation, with at least 7 million obtained per sample. Total RNA was extracted from PBMCs with Trizol reagent, with at least 6 micrograms obtained per sample. The percentages of naive CD45RAhigh/CD27high T cells were determined by flow cytometry on a PBMC aliquot from every donor. Library generation was performed with 5' RACE. The sample was run on an Illumina HiSeq 2500. A second PCR of about 6 to 11 cycles was run with a J-beta primer mix and a sample-barcoded 5' primer. A template-switch 5' adaptor carrying 12 random nucleotides introduced a unique molecular identifier onto each TCR beta cDNA molecule. Each sample yielded at least 2.5 million CDR3-containing paired-end reads. The Mint cDNA synthesis kit, primed by a TRBC-specific oligonucleotide, was used to synthesize first-strand cDNA from all RNA. After uracil-DNA glycosylase treatment, a first 18-cycle PCR used universal primers M1SS and BC2_uni_R on all cDNA. Per the original workflow: Each sample was normalized by randomly selecting 1 million high-quality reads, each carrying a distinct molecular identifier. Reads sharing molecular identifiers were discarded rather than binned into consensus sequences. MiTCR, run with a Q25 quality threshold and the strictest error-elimination algorithm, handled CDR3 identification, clonotype clustering and error correction. A nonparametric unseen species model using Euler transformation provided a lower-bound estimate of total TCR beta diversity. Clones were called with MiXCR by TCRdb after fastp trimmed the public reads at Q25, and only in-frame beta chains were retained. Rows with a matching CDR3 protein are joined into one entry that keeps the most common DNA and genes. In this record, the V and J calls reflect TCRdb's handling and not the investigators' own analysis. The sample table lists more than 1 million distinct CDR3 sequences, 35% to 55% of them with a count of one. The top ten hold 18% of the sample.

The sequenced sample was blood. This TCR was sampled from a woman aged 55-69 years in good health. The chain is encoded by TRBV4-1 joined to TRBJ2-7, with TRBD1 matching 12 junction bases. The CDR3 amino acid sequence is: CASSQEGQGAGEQYF. The base sequence is TGCGCCAGCAGCCAAGAGGGACAGGGGGCTGGGGAGCAGTACTTC.